These 25 T cell receptor beta chains originate from one sample sequenced in a study of T-cell reconstitution after alpha-beta-depleted transplantation in children. A TCRbeta library incorporating unique molecular identifiers was prepared. TCRdb independently ran MiXCR on the PCR reads; one entry per CDR3 protein. The sample lists around 250,000 distinct CDR3 sequences; around 25% were seen once. The sequences come from PBMCs, collected before TCRalphabeta/CD19-depleted stem cell transplant. Every receptor here comes from a girl aged 2 to 10 with Fanconi anemia, due to receive a stem cell transplant.

The chain has TRBV10-3 and TRBJ2-1; D gene uncertain. V was shortened by 7 bases and J by 5 bases, with 15 bases between the two germline ends. This CDR3 is built from 14 residues. The germline V gene encodes CDR1 ENHRY and CDR2 SYGVKD. For the CDR3, the DNA is TGTGCCATCAATAACCCCGGAGCGAACAATGAGCAGTTCTTC. This gives the protein CAINNPGANNEQFF.

At least ten counts were recorded for this clonotype. The genes are TRBV20-1 and TRBJ2-5, with TRBD2 identical over 7 bases. V shed 3 bases, J shed 1 base, and the junction held 8 bases outside the gene matches. Germline V gene lookup returns CDR1 DFQATT and CDR2 SNEGSKA (reference sequence). CDR3 length equals 15 residues. CDR3 in amino acids: CSASSLRGGQETQYF. CDR3 DNA: TGCAGTGCTAGCAGTCTACGCGGGGGCCAAGAGACCCAGTACTTC.

This chain joins TRBV18 and TRBJ1-2, with a tentative D call TRBD1 (5 bases). The CDR3 runs 15 residues. CDR1 KGHSH and CDR2 LQKENI come from the germline V gene. Trimming cost V 2 bases and J 2 bases, with 12 bases left between them. CDR3 residues: CASSPLGLKNYGYTF. For the CDR3, the DNA is TGTGCCAGCTCACCATTGGGACTCAAGAACTATGGCTACACCTTC.

This clonotype has just a few counts. The gene calls are TRBV24-1 and TRBJ2-1, with 12 bases lining up with TRBD2. V trimming: 5 bases; J trimming: 9 bases; junction bases outside the gene matches: 10. Germline CDR1 and CDR2: KGHDR and SFDVKD. The CDR3 contains 16 residues. In nucleotides, the CDR3 is TGTGCCACCAGTGGAAATGGACTAGCGGGATCGGGTGAGCAGTTCTTC. Residues: CATSGNGLAGSGEQFF.

At least ten counts were recorded for this clonotype. This rearrangement joins TRBV4-2 to TRBJ2-2, with D tentatively TRBD2 (6 bases). This CDR3 is built from 15 residues. CDR1 and CDR2 (germline): LGHNA, YNFKEQ. The ends were cut back, 1 base at V and 4 bases at J, with 10 bases in the middle. Here the CDR3 DNA reads TGTGCCAGCAGCCAAGTCTTGGGGGGCACCGGGGAGCTGTTTTTT. It yields the protein CASSQVLGGTGELFF.

The V and J genes are TRBV4-2 and TRBJ2-2; 7 bases fit TRBD2. Trimming at V came to 1 base and at J to 1 base, leaving 3 bases not matched to a gene. The CDR3 contains 16 residues. Germline values: CDR1 LGHNA, CDR2 YNFKEQ. DNA of the CDR3: TGTGCCAGCAGCCAAGGGGGCGGGGGGAACACCGGGGAGCTGTTTTTT. Its protein product is CASSQGGGGNTGELFF.

This clonotype has just a few counts. This rearrangement joins TRBV5-1 to TRBJ2-2; D tentatively fits TRBD1 or TRBD2 (6 bases each). Trimming shortened V by 6 bases and J by 3 bases, and 18 bases separated the two germline ends. The germline V gene has CDR1 SGHRS and CDR2 YFSETQ. There are 16 residues in the CDR3. The CDR3 bases are TGCGCCAGCACAAGGAGGGCAGGGGCAGACACCGGGGAGCTGTTTTTT. Protein product: CASTRRAGADTGELFF.

This clonotype was recorded once. The chain links TRBV25-1 to TRBJ2-1, with D unclear. Germline values: CDR1 MGHDK, CDR2 SYGVNS. The ends were cut back, 8 bases at V and 5 bases at J, with 13 bases in the middle. This CDR3 is 13 amino acids long. The chain's CDR3 is CASSRPSNNEQFF. CDR3 coding DNA: TGTGCCAGCTCCCGCCCTTCTAACAATGAGCAGTTCTTC. The full variable domain, with the rest looked up from reference TRBV25-1 and TRBJ2-1, is EADIYQTPRYLVIGTGKKITLECSQTMGHDKMYWYQQDPGMELHLIHYSYGVNSTEKGDLSSESTVSRIRTEHFPLTLESARPSHTSQYLCASSRPSNNEQFFGPGTRLTVL.

This clonotype has ten or more counts. This rearrangement joins TRBV6-6 to TRBJ1-1; D remains ambiguous. Germline V gene lookup returns CDR1 MNHNY and CDR2 SVGAGI (reference sequence). Trimming left V 7 bases short and J 0 bases short, with 9 bases between. CDR3 size: 13 residues. The CDR3 DNA is TGTGCCAGCATCGCATCGCTGAACACTGAAGCTTTCTTT. This encodes CASIASLNTEAFF.

This clonotype was seen only a few times. This rearrangement joins TRBV29-1 to TRBJ2-7; 8 bases align to TRBD2. The CDR3 runs 14 residues. V shed 1 base, J shed 2 bases, and the junction held 4 bases outside the gene matches. The germline V gene encodes CDR1 SQVTM and CDR2 ANQGSEA. In nucleotides, the CDR3 is TGCAGCGTTGAAGGGACTAGCAGTCCCTACGAGCAGTACTTC. Its translation is CSVEGTSSPYEQYF.

This clonotype was found a few times. The chain carries TRBV11-2 and TRBJ2-3, with 15 bases fitting TRBD2. Trimming took 5 bases from V and 0 from J; bases not matched to a gene: 3. This CDR3 is 17 amino acids long. Germline V gives CDR1 SGHAT, CDR2 FQNNGV. The CDR3 DNA sequence: TGTGCCAGCAGCGTGGGACTAGCGGGAGGAAGCACAGATACGCAGTATTTT. Translated, it gives CASSVGLAGGSTDTQYF.

This rearrangement joins TRBV20-1 to TRBJ2-7, with D possibly being TRBD1 (5 bases). The germline gives CDR1 DFQATT, CDR2 SNEGSKA (reference sequence). The CDR3 has 13 residues. The V end was cut by 0 bases, the J end by 4 bases, with 10 bases between. CDR3 coding DNA: TGCAGTGCTAGAGATGACCAGGGTTACGAGCAGTACTTC. Encoded protein: CSARDDQGYEQYF.

This clonotype occurred many times. The V call is TRBV20-1, the J call TRBJ2-2; TRBD1 agrees at 8 bases. Germline CDR1 and CDR2: DFQATT and SNEGSKA (reference sequence). The V and J ends lost 0 bases and 4 bases, in that order; junction bases with no gene match: 7. This CDR3 is 16 amino acids long. CDR3 amino acids: CSARDLDRVGTGELFF. The CDR3 nucleotides read TGCAGTGCTAGAGACCTGGACAGGGTCGGCACCGGGGAGCTGTTTTTT.

The table lists this clonotype with many counts. CDR3 sequence (DNA): TGTGCCAGCAGCCAACCCATCGGACAGGGTGAAGGGTATTTT. This sequence encodes CASSQPIGQGEGYF. V and J are TRBV27 and TRBJ2-3, with 8 nucleotides matching TRBD1. V lost 6 bases to trimming and J lost 14 bases; unmatched junction nucleotides: 16. Germline values: CDR1 MNHEY, CDR2 SMNVEV (reference sequence). This CDR3 is 14 amino acids long.

The V call is TRBV29-1, the J call TRBJ2-7; no clear D gene. Germline V gene sequence: CDR1 SQVTM, CDR2 ANQGSEA. Trimming stripped 5 bases from V and 5 bases from J, with 13 bases between. The CDR3 sequence is 12 residues long. CDR3 loop: CSVFFTVDEQYF. The CDR3, as DNA: TGCAGCGTTTTTTTCACGGTGGACGAGCAGTACTTC.

The chain combines TRBV5-1 with TRBJ1-2; no clear D. V was trimmed by 0 bases and J by 2 bases, leaving 5 bases between them. The CDR3 is 13 amino acids. Germline V gene lookup returns CDR1 SGHRS and CDR2 YFSETQ. CDR3 amino acids: CASSLEPNYGYTF. CDR3 sequence (DNA): TGCGCCAGCAGCTTGGAACCCAACTATGGCTACACCTTC.

The V and J genes are TRBV7-9 and TRBJ2-1; D may be TRBD1 or TRBD2 (5 bases each). The CDR3 contains 15 residues. From germline, CDR1 is SEHNR and CDR2 FQNEAQ (reference sequence). The ends were cut back, 3 bases at V and 6 bases at J, with 15 bases in the middle. CDR3 loop: CASSFGGDHFNEQFF. The CDR3 DNA sequence: TGTGCCAGCAGCTTCGGTGGGGACCACTTCAATGAGCAGTTCTTC.

The chain has TRBV5-6 and TRBJ2-3; 9 bases fit TRBD1. Germline V gene sequence: CDR1 SGHDT, CDR2 YYEEEE. The CDR3 contains 16 residues. V was pared by 4 bases and J by 6 bases, with 12 bases of the junction left unmatched. In DNA, the CDR3 is TGTGCCAGCAGCCGTTCCCGGACAGGGGTCGACGATACGCAGTATTTT. This encodes CASSRSRTGVDDTQYF.

This clonotype was counted ten times or more. V usage is TRBV15 and J usage is TRBJ1-1; D is unresolved. V lost 1 base and J 10 bases, leaving 10 bases between the germline ends. This CDR3 has 12 residues. Germline V gives CDR1 LNHNV, CDR2 YYDKDF (reference sequence). The CDR3 loop reads CATSRVGMAAFF. The CDR3 bases are TGTGCCACCAGCAGAGTGGGGATGGCAGCTTTCTTT.

The gene calls are TRBV11-2 and TRBJ2-1; the D is unclear. V lost 6 bases to trimming and J lost 0 bases, with 15 bases between them. The CDR3 runs to 16 residues. CDR1 is SGHAT and CDR2 is FQNNGV in the germline V gene. CDR3 loop: CASRTWTPTSYNEQFF. Here the CDR3 DNA reads TGTGCCAGCAGAACCTGGACCCCTACCTCCTACAATGAGCAGTTCTTC.

This chain connects TRBV19 to TRBJ2-1; 12 bases match TRBD2. After removal of 7 bases from V and 6 bases from J, the junction contained 7 bases not matched to a gene. In germline, CDR1 is LNHDA, CDR2 SQIVND (reference sequence). CDR3 length: 15 amino acids. CDR3 nucleotide sequence: TGTGCCAGTAACTTACTAGCGGGGGGCCTCAATGAGCAGTTCTTC. Translating gives CASNLLAGGLNEQFF.

This clonotype was seen many times. The V gene is TRBV12-3 or TRBV12-4, the J gene TRBJ2-7; tentatively, D is TRBD1 (5 bases). The CDR3 is made up of 14 amino acids. V shed 3 bases and J shed 4 bases, with 13 bases lying between them. DNA for the CDR3: TGTGCCAGCAGTTTTTACCAGGGAAATTACGAGCAGTACTTC. Translation: CASSFYQGNYEQYF.

This clonotype is a singleton in its sample. This rearrangement joins TRBV10-3 to TRBJ2-1, with TRBD2 as a possible D gene (7 bases). Trimming cost V 10 bases and J 1 base, with 17 bases left between them. CDR1 and CDR2 from the germline V gene are ENHRY and SYGVKD. The CDR3 is made up of 15 amino acids. The CDR3 is CATTAGARSYNEQFF. The CDR3 bases are TGTGCCACAACGGCGGGGGCGCGATCCTACAATGAGCAGTTCTTC.

This chain connects TRBV20-1 to TRBJ2-7; TRBD2 matches 11 bases. V lost 6 bases to trimming and J lost 1 base; unmatched junction nucleotides: 11. The CDR3 is 16 amino acids. CDR1 is DFQATT and CDR2 is SNEGSKA in the germline V gene (reference sequence). The CDR3 DNA reads TGCAGTGCGGAGACTAGCGGGACGTCCTATTCCTACGAGCAGTACTTC. This codes for CSAETSGTSYSYEQYF.

Ten or more counts support this clonotype. This CDR3 reads CSVAISGQASTGELFF. Here the CDR3 DNA reads TGCAGCGTTGCCATATCAGGACAGGCTTCCACCGGGGAGCTGTTTTTT. V usage is TRBV29-1 and J usage is TRBJ2-2; 7 bases align to TRBD1. The V and J ends lost 4 bases and 4 bases, in that order; junction bases with no gene match: 12. Germline CDR1 reads SQVTM; CDR2 reads ANQGSEA. This CDR3 region has 16 residues.